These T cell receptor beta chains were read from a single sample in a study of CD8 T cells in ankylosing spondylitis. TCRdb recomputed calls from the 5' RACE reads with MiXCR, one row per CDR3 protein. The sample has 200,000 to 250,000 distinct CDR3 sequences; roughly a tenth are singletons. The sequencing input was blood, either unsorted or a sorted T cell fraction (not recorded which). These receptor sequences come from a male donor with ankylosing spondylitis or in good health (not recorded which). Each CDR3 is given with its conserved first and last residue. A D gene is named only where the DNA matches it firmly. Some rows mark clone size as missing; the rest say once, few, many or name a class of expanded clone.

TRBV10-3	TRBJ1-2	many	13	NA	TGTGCCATCGGCCAGGATCTAGCCTATGGCTACACCTTC	CAIGQDLAYGYTF
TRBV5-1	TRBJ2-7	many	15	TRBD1	TGCGCCAGCAGCTTGATGGGGGACAGGGTATACGAGCAGTACTTC	CASSLMGDRVYEQYF
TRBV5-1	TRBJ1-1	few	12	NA	TGCGCCAGCAGCTTCGACGGAACTGAAGCTTTCTTT	CASSFDGTEAFF
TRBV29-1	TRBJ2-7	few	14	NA	TGCAGCGTTGAAGCGAGGGGTGGAGGTTACGAGCAGTACTTC	CSVEARGGGYEQYF
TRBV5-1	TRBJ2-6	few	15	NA	TGCGCCAGCAGCTTGGCCGTATCTGGGGCCAACGTCCTGACTTTC	CASSLAVSGANVLTF
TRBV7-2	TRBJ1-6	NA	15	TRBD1	TGTGCCAGCAGCTTAAGGACAGGGGGCCGTTCACCCCTCCACTTT	CASSLRTGGRSPLHF
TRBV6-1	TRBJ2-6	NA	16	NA	TGTGCCAGCAGCGGACACCTAATCTCTGGGGCCTACGTCCTGACTTTC	CASSGHLISGAYVLTF
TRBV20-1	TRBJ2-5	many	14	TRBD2	TGCAGTGCTAGAACTAGCGGGGCCCAAGAGACCCAGTACTTC	CSARTSGAQETQYF
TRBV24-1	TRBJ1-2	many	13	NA	TGTGCCTCACAATCGACAACTAACTATGGCTACACCTTC	CASQSTTNYGYTF
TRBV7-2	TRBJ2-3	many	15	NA	TGTGCCAGCAGCTTAACGGCTTTATCCACAGATACGCAGTATTTT	CASSLTALSTDTQYF
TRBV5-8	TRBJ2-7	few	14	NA	TGTGCCAGCAGCTCCGGGACGGTGTCCTACGAGCAGTACTTC	CASSSGTVSYEQYF
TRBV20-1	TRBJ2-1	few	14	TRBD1	TGCAGTGCTAGTGGGACAGGGATCTACAATGAGCAGTTCTTC	CSASGTGIYNEQFF
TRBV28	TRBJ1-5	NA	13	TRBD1	TGTGCCAGCAGGCAGGGGGCGGTTCAGCCCCAGCATTTT	CASRQGAVQPQHF
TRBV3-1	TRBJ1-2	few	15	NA	TGTGCCAGCAGCCGAGAAGTTAAAGAAACTCATGGCTACACCTTC	CASSREVKETHGYTF
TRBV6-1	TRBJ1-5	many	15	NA	TGTGCCAGCAGTGCCCCCAGCTATAGCAATCAGCCCCAGCATTTT	CASSAPSYSNQPQHF
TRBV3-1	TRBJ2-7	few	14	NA	TGTGCCAGCAGACCACAGGGACGGGGCTACGAGCAGTACTTC	CASRPQGRGYEQYF
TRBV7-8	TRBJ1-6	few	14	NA	TGTGCCAGCAGCTTAGGAGCTAATAATTCACCCCTCCACTTT	CASSLGANNSPLHF
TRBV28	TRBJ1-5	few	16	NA	TGTGCCAGCAGTGCCGACGGACAGACTAGCAATCAGCCCCAGCATTTT	CASSADGQTSNQPQHF
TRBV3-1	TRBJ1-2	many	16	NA	TGTGCCAGCAGCCAAGACCCGACAGACTTCACCTCCGGCTACACCTTC	CASSQDPTDFTSGYTF
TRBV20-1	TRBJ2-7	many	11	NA	TGCAGTGCTTCGGGTTCCTACGAGCAGTACTTC	CSASGSYEQYF
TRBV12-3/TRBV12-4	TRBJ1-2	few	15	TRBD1	TGTGCCAGCAGTTTAGCGGGACAGGCCTACTATGGCTACACCTTC	CASSLAGQAYYGYTF
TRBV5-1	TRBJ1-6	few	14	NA	TGCGCCAGCAGATCCACAATGCTCGGTTCACCCCTCCACTTT	CASRSTMLGSPLHF
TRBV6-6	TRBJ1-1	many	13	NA	TGTGCCAGCAGTACCACAGGGAACACTGAAGCTTTCTTT	CASSTTGNTEAFF
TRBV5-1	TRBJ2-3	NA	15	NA	TGCGCCAGCAGCCGTTCGGGACCCCCGACCGATACGCAGTATTTT	CASSRSGPPTDTQYF
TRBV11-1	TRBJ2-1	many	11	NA	TGTGCCAGCACGGCTGACAATGAGCAGTTCTTC	CASTADNEQFF
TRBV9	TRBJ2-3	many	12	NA	TGTGCCAGCAGCGTAGGGGTAGATACGCAGTATTTT	CASSVGVDTQYF
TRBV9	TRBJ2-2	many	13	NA	TGTGCCAGCAGCGTAGGACCCACCGGGGAGCTGTTTTTT	CASSVGPTGELFF
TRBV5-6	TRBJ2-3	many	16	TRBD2	TGTGCCAGCAGCCGAGCGGGGGGGCCGTCCCCAGATACGCAGTATTTT	CASSRAGGPSPDTQYF
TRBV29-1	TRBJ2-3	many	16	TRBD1	TGCAGCACACAGTTGGGGGGACAGGGAGCGGCAGATACGCAGTATTTT	CSTQLGGQGAADTQYF
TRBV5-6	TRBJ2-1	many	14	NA	TGTGCCAGCAGCTTGGATGACAGATACAATGAGCAGTTCTTC	CASSLDDRYNEQFF
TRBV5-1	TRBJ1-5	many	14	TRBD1	TGCGCCAGCAGCCCGGGACAGCTCAATCAGCCCCAGCATTTT	CASSPGQLNQPQHF
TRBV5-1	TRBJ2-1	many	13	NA	TGCGCCAGCAGCTTCATGGTTAACAATGAGCAGTTCTTC	CASSFMVNNEQFF
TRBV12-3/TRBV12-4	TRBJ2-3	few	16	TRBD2	TGTGCCAGCAGTTTACCTAGCGGGGGATCCACAGATACGCAGTATTTT	CASSLPSGGSTDTQYF
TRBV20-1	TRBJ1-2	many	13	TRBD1	TGCAGTGCGATCGACAGGGACATCTATGGCTACACCTTC	CSAIDRDIYGYTF
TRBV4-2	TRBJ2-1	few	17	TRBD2	TGTGCCAGCAGCCCTTACTCCGGGACTAGATCTGGGGATGAGCAGTTCTTC	CASSPYSGTRSGDEQFF
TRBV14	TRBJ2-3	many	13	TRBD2	TGTGCCAGCTCGGGGACTAGCGGAGATACGCAGTATTTT	CASSGTSGDTQYF
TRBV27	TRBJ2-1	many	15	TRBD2	TGTGCCAGCAGTTTATGGTCACTAGCGGGGGAAGAGCAGTTCTTC	CASSLWSLAGEEQFF
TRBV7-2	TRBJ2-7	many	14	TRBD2	TGTGCCAGCAGCTACGGACTAGCGGGCGACGGGCAGTACTTC	CASSYGLAGDGQYF
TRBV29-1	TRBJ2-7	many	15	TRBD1	TGCAGCAGGATTGAGTCGTCAGGGGGCAGGAACGAGCAGTACTTC	CSRIESSGGRNEQYF
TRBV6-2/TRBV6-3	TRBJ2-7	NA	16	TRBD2	TGTGCCAGCAGCTCCGGGACTAGCGGGGCCCCCTACGAGCAGTACTTC	CASSSGTSGAPYEQYF
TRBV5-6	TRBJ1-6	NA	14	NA	TGTGCCAGCAGCATAAGGACGGGAAATTCACCCCTCCACTTT	CASSIRTGNSPLHF
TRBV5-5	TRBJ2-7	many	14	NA	TGTGCCAGCAGCACGGGACGGTTTGACTACGAGCAGTACTTC	CASSTGRFDYEQYF
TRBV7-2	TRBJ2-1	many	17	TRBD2	TGTGCCAGCAGCTTATTGCGGGTAGCGGGGGCCAAGGATGAGCAGTTCTTC	CASSLLRVAGAKDEQFF
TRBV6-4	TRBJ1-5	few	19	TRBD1	TGTGCCAGCAGTGACCCCCCGGGACAGGGAATATTTAGCAATCAGCCCCAGCATTTT	CASSDPPGQGIFSNQPQHF
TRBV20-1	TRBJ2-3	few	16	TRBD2	TGCAGTGCTAGACCCGGGGGGGGCGGATTCATCGATACGCAGTATTTT	CSARPGGGGFIDTQYF
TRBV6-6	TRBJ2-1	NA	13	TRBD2	TGTGCCAGCATGGATAGCGGGCTGCCTGAGCAGTTCTTC	CASMDSGLPEQFF
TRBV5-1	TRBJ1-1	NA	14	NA	TGCGCCAGCAGCTTCCGGCAGGCCAACACTGAAGCTTTCTTT	CASSFRQANTEAFF
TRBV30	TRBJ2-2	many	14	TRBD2	TGTGCCTGGAGTGTACGGGGGGTCACCGGGGAGCTGTTTTTT	CAWSVRGVTGELFF
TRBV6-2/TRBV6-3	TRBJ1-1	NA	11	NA	TGTGCCAGCAGCCGGGGCCCTGAAGCTTTCTTT	CASSRGPEAFF
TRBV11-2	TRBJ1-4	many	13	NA	TGTGCCAGCAGCTTAGGTGGAAATGAAAAACTGTTTTTT	CASSLGGNEKLFF
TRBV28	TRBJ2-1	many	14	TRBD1	TGTGCCAGCAGCGCCGGGACAGGGGGCAATGAGCAGTTCTTC	CASSAGTGGNEQFF